A single sample is the source of the 30 T cell receptor beta chains below, sequenced in a study of OX40 agonist ivuxolimab in advanced cancers. Clones were sequenced by immunoSEQ multiplex PCR, and TCRdb holds only the in-frame ones, with some missing. The sample lists around 150,000 clones; 90% were seen once. The starting material was CD4+ or CD8+ T cells sorted from blood, obtained in a trial of the OX40 agonist ivuxolimab. The origin of the receptors is an adult with an advanced solid tumor such as melanoma, head and neck, liver or kidney cancer.

The V gene is TRBV4-1, the J gene TRBJ1-5; D uncertain. Trimming left V 0 bases short and J 8 bases short, with 14 bases between. The CDR3 totals 15 residues. Per germline, CDR1 MGHRA and CDR2 YSYEKL. CDR3 protein: CASSQDGQIRKPQHF. In DNA form, the CDR3 reads TGCGCCAGCAGCCAAGATGGGCAGATCCGGAAGCCCCAGCATTTT.

V gene TRBV18 combines with J gene TRBJ1-1, with D possibly matching TRBD1 (5 bases). The ends were cut back, 0 bases at V and 0 bases at J, with 11 bases in the middle. Germline V gene sequence: CDR1 KGHSH, CDR2 LQKENI. This CDR3 comprises 16 residues. As DNA, the CDR3 is TGTGCCAGCTCACCACCATCCCAGGGTATGAACACTGAAGCTTTCTTT. Protein sequence: CASSPPSQGMNTEAFF.

The chain is built from TRBV7-9 and TRBJ2-1; D ambiguous. There are 11 residues in the CDR3. The germline V gene encodes CDR1 SEHNR and CDR2 FQNEAQ (reference sequence). V gave up 5 bases and J gave up 9 bases, with 8 bases separating them. The CDR3 protein is CASSALVEQFF. CDR3 nucleotide sequence: TGTGCCAGCAGCGCCCTGGTTGAGCAGTTCTTC.

The chain combines TRBV7-2 with TRBJ2-1, with D possibly matching TRBD2 (5 bases). This CDR3 is 14 amino acids long. Trimming left V 1 base short and J 8 bases short, with 12 bases between. In germline, CDR1 is SGHTA, CDR2 FQGNSA. CDR3 nucleotides: TGTGCCAGCAGCTTAGGGCTAGCAGCCGATGAGCAGTTCTTC. This gives the protein CASSLGLAADEQFF.

This clone was picked up one time. At one boundary the junction diverges from the germline segment, which might be a read error. The rearrangement links TRBV7-7 to TRBJ2-5; 10 bases are shared with TRBD1. Germline-derived CDR1 and CDR2 are SSHAT and FNYEAQ (reference sequence). The CDR3 is made up of 15 amino acids. The CDR3 DNA follows: TGTGCTAGCAGCCTGGGACAGGGGCTGAAAGAGACCCAGTACTTC. It is translated as CASSLGQGLKETQYF.

The chain joins TRBV19 to TRBJ2-5; tentatively, D is TRBD2 (6 bases). V lost 4 bases, J lost 5 bases, and 20 bases lay in between. The germline V gene encodes CDR1 LNHDA and CDR2 SQIVND (reference sequence). CDR3 length: 16 amino acids. CDR3 bases: TGTGCCAGTAGTACAGCGGGTGCGGGGCAGCGGGAGACCCAGTACTTC. The encoded protein is CASSTAGAGQRETQYF. The full variable domain, completed using reference TRBV19 and TRBJ2-5, is DGGITQSPKYLFRKEGQNVTLSCEQNLNHDAMYWYRQDPGQGLRLIYYSQIVNDFQKGDIAEGYSVSREKKESFPLTVTSAQKNPTAFYLCASSTAGAGQRETQYFGPGTRLLVL.

V gene TRBV19 combines with J gene TRBJ1-1, with a weak D call TRBD1 (5 bases). V lost 6 bases, J lost 1 base, and 15 bases lay in between. Germline V gives CDR1 LNHDA, CDR2 SQIVND (reference sequence). This CDR3 spans 15 amino acids. The DNA of the CDR3 is TGTGCCAGTAGAGACTGGGACGGGAAGAACACTGAAGCTTTCTTT. This translates into CASRDWDGKNTEAFF.

The chain carries TRBV4-1 and TRBJ2-7, with D hard to call. This CDR3 is built from 12 residues. With 2 bases removed from V and 5 bases from J, the gap between germline ends came to 7 bases. Germline V gene sequence: CDR1 MGHRA, CDR2 YSYEKL. CDR3 amino acids: CASSQSPHEQYF. The DNA for the CDR3 is TGCGCCAGCAGCCAAAGCCCACACGAGCAGTACTTC.

The gene calls are TRBV7-2 and TRBJ2-7; D is possibly TRBD2 (5 bases). Per the germline V gene, CDR1 is SGHTA and CDR2 is FQGNSA. This CDR3 spans 13 amino acids. Trimming cost V 5 bases and J 6 bases, with 14 bases left between them. The CDR3 bases are TGTGCCAGCAGCCTTAGGACTCGACGCGAGCAGTACTTC. Encoded protein: CASSLRTRREQYF.

The chain employs TRBV5-1 and TRBJ1-4; 8 bases agree with TRBD1. Trimming took 0 bases from V and 7 from J; bases not matched to a gene: 2. Germline CDR1 is SGHRS and CDR2 is YFSETQ. The CDR3 totals 14 residues. CDR3 nucleotides: TGCGCCAGCAGCTTGGGCAGGGGGCGTGAAAAACTGTTTTTT. It specifies CASSLGRGREKLFF. Based on the CDR3 plus reference TRBV5-1 and TRBJ1-4, the full variable domain is KAGVTQTPRYLIKTRGQQVTLSCSPISGHRSVSWYQQTPGQGLQFLFEYFSETQRNKGNFPGRFSGRQFSNSRSEMNVSTLELGDSALYLCASSLGRGREKLFFGSGTQLSVL.

V usage is TRBV14 and J usage is TRBJ1-4; D is uncertain. The V and J ends lost 1 base and 5 bases respectively, with 11 bases between them. The CDR3 has 15 amino acids. Germline loops: CDR1 SGHDN, CDR2 FVKESK. The CDR3 nucleotides are TGTGCCAGCAGCCAAGGGACGGAGCCGAATGAAAAACTGTTTTTT. Protein: CASSQGTEPNEKLFF.

The rearrangement uses TRBV19 and TRBJ2-7; possibly TRBD2 for D (6 bases). Between the trimmed V and J ends, which lost 7 bases and 0 bases, there was a span of 13 bases. This CDR3 spans 14 amino acids. Germline CDR1 reads LNHDA; CDR2 reads SQIVND (reference sequence). This chain's CDR3 is CASMAGRYSYEQYF. The CDR3 DNA is TGTGCCAGTATGGCGGGACGGTACTCCTACGAGCAGTACTTC.

The gene calls are TRBV6-6 and TRBJ1-2, with 7 bases fitting TRBD1. The CDR3 spans 13 residues. V lost 6 bases and J lost 3; bases outside the gene matches: 4. Germline loops: CDR1 MNHNY, CDR2 SVGAGI (reference sequence). The CDR3 DNA is TGTGCCAGCAGGAGTGGACAGGACTATGGCTACACCTTC. Its translation is CASRSGQDYGYTF.

The chain combines TRBV19 with TRBJ1-5; 9 nucleotides line up with TRBD1. The CDR3 length is 14 residues. Trimming took 9 bases from V and 6 from J; bases not matched to a gene: 9. Looked up from germline, CDR1 is LNHDA and CDR2 is SQIVND (reference sequence). This CDR3 reads CASAGTGSGQPQHF. The CDR3, as DNA: TGTGCCAGCGCCGGGACAGGGTCGGGTCAGCCCCAGCATTTT.

The chain links TRBV25-1 to TRBJ1-5, with 8 bases that match TRBD1. The germline CDR1 and CDR2 sequences are MGHDK and SYGVNS. The ends lost 4 bases at V and 7 bases at J; junction bases unmatched: 6. This CDR3 is built from 14 residues. The DNA of the CDR3 is TGTGCCAGCAGTGGGACAGGGAAACAGCAGCCCCAGCATTTT. The encoded protein is CASSGTGKQQPQHF.

J is TRBJ2-5 and V is TRBV21-1. TRBV21-1 represents a pseudogene. The CDR3 has 11 amino acids. The CDR3 DNA follows: TGTGCCAGCAGCAACCAAGAGACCCAGTACTTC. Amino acid sequence: CASSNQETQYF.

CDR3 coding DNA: TGTGCCAGCAGTCCCCCGGGACAGATCAACGAGCAGTACTTC. Translation: CASSPPGQINEQYF. The chain carries TRBV7-8 and TRBJ2-7; 7 bases are shared with TRBD1. The length of the CDR3 is 14 residues. The trim removed 6 bases at V and 5 bases at J, leaving 10 bases unmatched. Germline CDR1 and CDR2: SGHVS and FQNEAQ.

This chain joins TRBV2 and TRBJ2-5; no definite D call. TRBJ2-7 explains the end of the DNA better; the J call may be wrong. CDR3 length: 14 residues. Germline values: CDR1 SNHLY, CDR2 FYNNEI. The CDR3 DNA reads TGTGCCAGCAGTGGGACGAGTAAGGTGTACGAGCAGTACTTC. Encoded protein: CASSGTSKVYEQYF.

The chain combines TRBV27 with TRBJ2-2; no firm D call. The CDR3 spans 16 residues. The germline V and J ends were trimmed by 1 base and 0 bases, with 9 bases remaining between them. From germline, CDR1 is MNHEY and CDR2 SMNVEV (reference sequence). CDR3 amino acids: CASSLLGRTNTGELFF. The DNA for the CDR3 is TGTGCCAGCAGTTTATTAGGCAGGACGAACACCGGGGAGCTGTTTTTT.

V gene TRBV6-1 combines with J gene TRBJ2-3; 7 bases line up with TRBD2. In germline, CDR1 is MNHNS, CDR2 SASEGT. V lost 7 bases, J lost 4 bases, and 11 bases stayed unmatched. CDR3 length: 15 amino acids. CDR3: CASNPGVAGADTQYF. The CDR3 DNA reads TGTGCCAGCAATCCTGGAGTCGCGGGAGCAGATACGCAGTATTTT.

The J gene is TRBJ1-1, the V gene TRBV6-5; D is possibly TRBD1 (6 bases). Trimming left V 0 bases short and J 1 base short, with 12 bases between. Germline V gene data show CDR1 as MNHEY and CDR2 as SVGAGI. The CDR3 has 16 residues. The CDR3 loop reads CASSYSTGAANTEAFF. In DNA, the CDR3 is TGTGCCAGCAGTTACTCGACGGGGGCCGCGAACACTGAAGCTTTCTTT.

The chain has TRBV15 and TRBJ1-1; D call uncertain. CDR1 and CDR2 (germline): LNHNV, YYDKDF (reference sequence). V was trimmed by 4 bases and J by 5 bases, leaving 11 bases between them. The CDR3 is 13 amino acids. CDR3 coding DNA: TGTGCCACCAGCAAGAGAGGAGGGACTGAAGCTTTCTTT. Its protein product is CATSKRGGTEAFF.

The genes are TRBV5-4 and TRBJ2-7, with D perhaps being TRBD1 or TRBD2 (6 bases each). Trimming removed 0 bases from V and 3 bases from J, with 16 bases in between. The CDR3 runs to 16 residues. Germline V gene data show CDR1 as SGHNT and CDR2 as YYREEE (reference sequence). CDR3 nucleotides: TGTGCCAGCAGCTTGGGCGGTGGGGGGCGCGACTACGAGCAGTACTTC. It encodes CASSLGGGGRDYEQYF.

This clone was recorded once. The chain carries TRBV5-8 and TRBJ2-7; unclear D gene. Deletions cut 4 bases from V and 2 bases from J, with 4 bases between. The germline V gene encodes CDR1 SGHTS and CDR2 YDEGEE. This CDR3 contains 11 residues. This CDR3 is CASSRPYEQYF. In DNA form, the CDR3 reads TGTGCCAGCAGCCGACCCTACGAGCAGTACTTC.

The V gene is TRBV27, the J gene TRBJ1-1, with TRBD1 identical over 11 bases. The junction had 4 bases not matched to a gene; V was cut back by 6 bases and J by 4 bases. The germline CDR1 and CDR2 sequences are MNHEY and SMNVEV (reference sequence). This CDR3 spans 14 amino acids. The CDR3 loop is CASRRTGGPTEAFF. CDR3 bases: TGTGCCAGCAGGAGGACAGGGGGCCCCACTGAAGCTTTCTTT.

This rearrangement joins TRBV10-2 to TRBJ2-1; 7 bases fit TRBD2. The CDR3 covers 15 residues. Looked up from germline, CDR1 is WSHSY and CDR2 is SAAADI. Unmatched junction bases numbered 3, after V lost 3 bases and J lost 1 base. The CDR3 DNA follows: TGCGCCAGCAGTGAATGGGGGGGGTCCTACAATGAGCAGTTCTTC. It encodes CASSEWGGSYNEQFF.

The CDR3 reads CASSRQGSQVDTQYF. CDR3 sequence (DNA): TGTGCCAGCAGTCGACAGGGTAGTCAAGTGGATACGCAGTATTTT. The rearrangement links TRBV2 to TRBJ2-3; 7 nucleotides align to TRBD1. V was pared by 5 bases and J by 6 bases, with 11 bases of the junction left unmatched. There are 15 residues in the CDR3. CDR1 is SNHLY and CDR2 is FYNNEI in the germline V gene.

The table lists this clone with a count of one. The chain joins TRBV6-1 to TRBJ2-7; 7 bases are shared with TRBD1. Germline lookup yields CDR1 MNHNS and CDR2 SASEGT. With 10 bases clipped from V and 0 bases from J, the junction kept 9 bases outside the gene matches. The CDR3 contains 14 residues. The CDR3 spells CATQQGPSSYEQYF. In DNA, the CDR3 is TGTGCCACCCAACAGGGGCCGAGCTCCTACGAGCAGTACTTC.

The V gene is TRBV7-3, the J gene TRBJ2-1; D remains ambiguous. This CDR3 has 13 amino acids. Germline CDR1 is SGHTA and CDR2 is FQGTGA. Trimming shortened V by 0 bases and J by 8 bases, and 8 bases separated the two germline ends. The CDR3 protein is CASSLTREYEQFF. The CDR3 DNA follows: TGTGCCAGCAGCTTAACACGAGAGTATGAGCAGTTCTTC. Drawing the rest from reference TRBV7-3 and TRBJ2-1, the complete variable domain is GAGVSQTPSNKVTEKGKYVELRCDPISGHTALYWYRQSLGQGPEFLIYFQGTGAADDSGLPNDRFFAVRPEGSVSTLKIQRTERGDSAVYLCASSLTREYEQFFGPGTRLTVL.

The chain couples TRBV28 to TRBJ2-7; D perhaps matches TRBD1 (5 bases). The CDR3 extends over 12 amino acids. V lost 3 bases, J lost 6 bases, and 9 bases lay in between. Germline V gives CDR1 MDHEN, CDR2 SYDVKM. Here the CDR3 reads CASSFGQGEQYF. In DNA, the CDR3 is TGTGCCAGCAGTTTCGGGCAGGGCGAGCAGTACTTC.